This TCR beta chain was recorded in a study of T-cell memory formation after mild COVID-19. Study-wide results and limits: The finding that pre-infection memory included some responding clones suggested that cross-reactive memory joined. Day 37-peaking second-wave clones had unconfirmed SARS-CoV-2 specificity.

This clonotype was counted at least ten times. Its antigen is undetermined. Via MiXCR, TCRdb re-called the 5' RACE reads, giving one row per CDR3 protein. The sample shows approximately 300,000 distinct CDR3 sequences, 8.2% of them seen only once. The CDR3 length is 15 residues. CDR1 is SGHTA and CDR2 is FQGNSA in the germline V gene. Germline trimming cut 2 bases from V and 6 bases from J; bases unmatched to any gene: 6. The receptor's source is a man between 18 and 35 years old who had mild COVID-19 (a few samples of this study predate the infection). Cell type and time point are not known. Sequenced sample: PBMCs or a T cell subset sorted from them (not recorded which). This chain connects TRBV7-2 to TRBJ2-3, with 9 bases identical to TRBD2. CDR3: CASSLIAGAGDTQYF. The CDR3 coding sequence is TGTGCCAGCAGCTTAATAGCGGGGGCGGGGGATACGCAGTATTTT.